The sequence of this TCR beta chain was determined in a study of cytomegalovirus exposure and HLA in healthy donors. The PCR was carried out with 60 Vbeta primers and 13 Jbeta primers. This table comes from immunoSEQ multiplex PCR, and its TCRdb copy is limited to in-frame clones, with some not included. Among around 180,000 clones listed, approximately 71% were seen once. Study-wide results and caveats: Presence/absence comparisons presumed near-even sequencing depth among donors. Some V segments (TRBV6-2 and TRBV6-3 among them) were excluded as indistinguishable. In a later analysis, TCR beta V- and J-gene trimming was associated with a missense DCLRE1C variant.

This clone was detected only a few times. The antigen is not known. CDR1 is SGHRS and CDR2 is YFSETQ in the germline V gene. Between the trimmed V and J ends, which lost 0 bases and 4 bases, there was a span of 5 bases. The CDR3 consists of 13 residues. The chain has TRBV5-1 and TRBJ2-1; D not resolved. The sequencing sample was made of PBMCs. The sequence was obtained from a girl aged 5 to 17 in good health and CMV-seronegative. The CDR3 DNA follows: TGCGCCAGCAGCTTGGTTAGTTACAATGAGCAGTTCTTC. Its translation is CASSLVSYNEQFF.